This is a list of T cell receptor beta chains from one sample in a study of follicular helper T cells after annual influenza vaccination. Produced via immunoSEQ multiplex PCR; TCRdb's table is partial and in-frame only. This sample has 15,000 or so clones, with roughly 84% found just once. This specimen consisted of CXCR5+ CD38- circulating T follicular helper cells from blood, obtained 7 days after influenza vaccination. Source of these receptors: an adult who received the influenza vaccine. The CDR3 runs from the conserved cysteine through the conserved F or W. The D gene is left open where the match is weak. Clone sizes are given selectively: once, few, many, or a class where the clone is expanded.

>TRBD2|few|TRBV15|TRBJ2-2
CATSRGGLATDANTGELFF
TGTGCCACCAGCAGAGGGGGACTAGCGACTGACGCGAACACCGGGGAGCTGTTTTTT
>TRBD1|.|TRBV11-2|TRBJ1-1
CAIRGQGGRDTEAFF
TGTGCCATCCGAGGACAGGGAGGGCGAGACACTGAAGCTTTCTTT
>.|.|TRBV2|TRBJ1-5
CASLLGRGGNQPQHF
TGTGCCAGTCTTCTTGGCAGGGGTGGTAATCAGCCCCAGCATTTT
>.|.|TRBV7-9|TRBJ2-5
CASSLDESSETQYF
TGTGCCAGCAGCTTAGATGAGAGTTCAGAGACCCAGTACTTC
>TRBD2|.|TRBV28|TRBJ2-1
CASSLTSGFSHEQFF
TGTGCCAGCAGTTTAACTAGCGGGTTCTCTCATGAGCAGTTCTTC
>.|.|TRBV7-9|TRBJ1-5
CASSSWDTPTQHF
TGTGCCAGCAGCTCATGGGACACCCCTACCCAGCATTTT
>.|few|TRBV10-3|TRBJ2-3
CAISEFETDTQYF
TGTGCCATCAGTGAGTTCGAGACAGATACGCAGTATTTT
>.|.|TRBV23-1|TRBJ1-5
CASSQSGQGAAQPQHF
TGCGCCAGCAGTCAATCGGGCCAGGGCGCGGCTCAGCCCCAGCATTTT
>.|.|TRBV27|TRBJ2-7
CASSTRDEQYF
TGTGCCAGCAGCACCAGGGACGAGCAGTACTTC
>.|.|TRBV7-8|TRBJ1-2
CASSLEARGGYTF
TGTGCCAGCAGCTTAGAGGCGAGGGGGGGCTACACCTTC
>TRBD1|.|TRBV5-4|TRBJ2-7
CASSPSDRLYEQYF
TGTGCCAGCAGCCCCTCGGACAGGCTCTACGAGCAGTACTTC
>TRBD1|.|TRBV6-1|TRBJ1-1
CASSLQGWRTEAFF
TGTGCCAGCAGTTTACAGGGGTGGCGCACTGAAGCTTTCTTT
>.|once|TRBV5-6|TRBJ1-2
CASSPDSHVNYGYTF
TGTGCCAGCAGCCCGGACAGCCACGTCAACTATGGCTACACCTTC
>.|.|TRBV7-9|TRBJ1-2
CASSLDGRVGYGYTF
TGTGCCAGCAGCTTAGACGGCAGGGTCGGCTATGGCTACACCTTC
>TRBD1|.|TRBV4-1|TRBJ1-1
CASSQDDRVGTEAFF
TGCGCCAGCAGCCAGGACGACAGGGTAGGGACTGAAGCTTTCTTT
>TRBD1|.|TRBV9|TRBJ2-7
CASSPRGTGSYEQYF
TGTGCCAGCAGCCCTCGGGGGACAGGGTCCTACGAGCAGTACTTC
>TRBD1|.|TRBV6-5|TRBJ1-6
CASRMTGNSPLHF
TGTGCCAGCAGGATGACAGGGAATTCACCCCTCCACTTT
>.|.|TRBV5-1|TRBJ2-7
CASSSTGFDEQYF
TGCGCCAGCAGCAGTACAGGGTTCGACGAGCAGTACTTC
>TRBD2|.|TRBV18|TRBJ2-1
CASAGTNYNEQFF
TGTGCCAGCGCCGGGACTAATTACAATGAGCAGTTCTTC
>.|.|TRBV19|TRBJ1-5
CASKGVGQPQHF
TGTGCCAGTAAGGGGGTCGGTCAGCCCCAGCATTTT
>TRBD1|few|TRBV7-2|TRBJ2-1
CASSFSPDRGKFF
TGTGCCAGCAGCTTTTCACCGGACAGGGGGAAGTTCTTC
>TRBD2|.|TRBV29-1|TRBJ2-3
CSASLAGGADTQYF
TGCAGCGCCTCACTAGCGGGAGGTGCAGATACGCAGTATTTT
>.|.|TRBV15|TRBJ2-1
CATSRGPGGELLLAYNEQFF
TGTGCCACCAGCAGGGGGCCCGGGGGAGAGTTGTTGCTGGCCTACAATGAGCAGTTCTTC
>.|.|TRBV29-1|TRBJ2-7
CSVVTETYEQYF
TGCAGCGTTGTTACAGAAACCTACGAGCAGTACTTC
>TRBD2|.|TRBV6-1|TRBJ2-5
CASSVRLAGETQYF
TGTGCCAGCAGTGTCCGACTAGCAGGGGAGACCCAGTACTTC